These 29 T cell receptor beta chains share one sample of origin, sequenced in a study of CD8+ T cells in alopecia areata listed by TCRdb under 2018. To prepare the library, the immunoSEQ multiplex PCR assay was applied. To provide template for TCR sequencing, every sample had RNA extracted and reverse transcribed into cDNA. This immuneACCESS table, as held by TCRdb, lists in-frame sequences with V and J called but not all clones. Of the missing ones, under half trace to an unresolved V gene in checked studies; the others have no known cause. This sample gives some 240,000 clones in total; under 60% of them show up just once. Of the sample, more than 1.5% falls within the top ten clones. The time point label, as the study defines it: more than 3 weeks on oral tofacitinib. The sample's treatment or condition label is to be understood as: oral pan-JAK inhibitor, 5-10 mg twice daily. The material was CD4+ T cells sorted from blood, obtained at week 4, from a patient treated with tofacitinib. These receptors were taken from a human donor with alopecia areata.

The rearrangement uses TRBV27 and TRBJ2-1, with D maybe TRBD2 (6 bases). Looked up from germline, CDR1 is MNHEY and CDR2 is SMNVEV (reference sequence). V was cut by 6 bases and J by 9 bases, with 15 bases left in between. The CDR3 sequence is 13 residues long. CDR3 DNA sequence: TGTGCCAGCAGCCGACTGGACGGGAGTGAGCAGTTCTTC. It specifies CASSRLDGSEQFF.

CDR3 loop: CSTLTSDNEQFF. The CDR3 region has the DNA TGCAGCACCTTGACTAGCGACAATGAGCAGTTCTTC. The chain links TRBV29-1 to TRBJ2-1, with 8 bases aligning to TRBD2. Losses at the gene ends were 8 bases for V and 5 bases for J; bases not matched to a gene: 5. This CDR3 spans 12 amino acids. CDR1 SQVTM and CDR2 ANQGSEA come from the germline V gene.

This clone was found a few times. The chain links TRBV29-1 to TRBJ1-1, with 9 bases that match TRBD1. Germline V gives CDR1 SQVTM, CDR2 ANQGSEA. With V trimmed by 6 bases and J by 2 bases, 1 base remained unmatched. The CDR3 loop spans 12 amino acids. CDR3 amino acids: CSVTGGNTEAFF. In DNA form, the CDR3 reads TGCAGCGTGACAGGGGGAAACACTGAAGCTTTCTTT.

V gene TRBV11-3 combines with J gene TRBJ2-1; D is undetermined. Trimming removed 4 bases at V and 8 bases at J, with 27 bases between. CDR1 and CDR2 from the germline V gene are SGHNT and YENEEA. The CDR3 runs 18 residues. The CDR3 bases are TGTGCCAGCAGCTACCAATTAAGTCGAGGAGCCTTGCACGATGAGCAGTTCTTC. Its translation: CASSYQLSRGALHDEQFF.

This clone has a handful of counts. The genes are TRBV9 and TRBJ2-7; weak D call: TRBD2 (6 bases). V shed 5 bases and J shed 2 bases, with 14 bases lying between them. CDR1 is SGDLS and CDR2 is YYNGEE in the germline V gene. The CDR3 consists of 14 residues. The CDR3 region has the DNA TGTGCCAGCAGTGCTACCACGGGGGCCTACGAGCAGTACTTC. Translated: CASSATTGAYEQYF. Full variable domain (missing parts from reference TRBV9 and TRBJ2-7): DSGVTQTPKHLITATGQRVTLRCSPRSGDLSVYWYQQSLDQGLQFLIQYYNGEERAKGNILERFSAQQFPDLHSELNLSSLELGDSALYFCASSATTGAYEQYFGPGTRLTVT.

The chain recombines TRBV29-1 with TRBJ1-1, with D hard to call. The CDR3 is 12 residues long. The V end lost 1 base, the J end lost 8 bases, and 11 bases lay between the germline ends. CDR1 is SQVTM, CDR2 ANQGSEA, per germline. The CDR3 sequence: CSVEGTAIEAFF. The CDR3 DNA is TGCAGCGTTGAAGGGACGGCCATAGAAGCTTTCTTT.

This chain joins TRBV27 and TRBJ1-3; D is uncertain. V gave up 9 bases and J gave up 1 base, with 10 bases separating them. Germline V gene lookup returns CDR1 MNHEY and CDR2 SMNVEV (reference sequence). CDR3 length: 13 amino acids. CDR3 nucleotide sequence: TGTGCCAGGAGCTGGTTTTCTGGAAACACCATATATTTT. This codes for CARSWFSGNTIYF.

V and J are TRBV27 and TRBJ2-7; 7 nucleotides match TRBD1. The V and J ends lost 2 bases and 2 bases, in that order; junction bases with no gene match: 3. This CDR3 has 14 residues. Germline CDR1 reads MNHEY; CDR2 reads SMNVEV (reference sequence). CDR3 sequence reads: CASSLTGAAYEQYF. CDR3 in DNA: TGTGCCAGCAGTTTAACAGGGGCAGCCTACGAGCAGTACTTC.

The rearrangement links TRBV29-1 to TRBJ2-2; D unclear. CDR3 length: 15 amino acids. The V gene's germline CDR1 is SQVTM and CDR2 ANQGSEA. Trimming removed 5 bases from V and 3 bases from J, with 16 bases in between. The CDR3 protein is CSVKPSLGYTGELFF. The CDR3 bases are TGCAGCGTTAAACCTTCACTGGGCTACACCGGGGAGCTGTTTTTT.

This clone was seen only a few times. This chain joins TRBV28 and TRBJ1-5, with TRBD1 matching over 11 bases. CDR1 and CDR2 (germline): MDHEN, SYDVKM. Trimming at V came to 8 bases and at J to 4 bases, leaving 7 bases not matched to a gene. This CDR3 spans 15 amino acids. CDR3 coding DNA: TGTGCCAGCGAGGACAGGGGGCGAGGAAATCAGCCCCAGCATTTT. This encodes CASEDRGRGNQPQHF.

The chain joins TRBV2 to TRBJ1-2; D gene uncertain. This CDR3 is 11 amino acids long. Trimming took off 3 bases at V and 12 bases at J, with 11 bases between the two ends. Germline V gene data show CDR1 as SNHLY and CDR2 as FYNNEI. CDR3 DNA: TGTGCCAGCAGTGAGTTGATGGACCACACCTTC. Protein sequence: CASSELMDHTF.

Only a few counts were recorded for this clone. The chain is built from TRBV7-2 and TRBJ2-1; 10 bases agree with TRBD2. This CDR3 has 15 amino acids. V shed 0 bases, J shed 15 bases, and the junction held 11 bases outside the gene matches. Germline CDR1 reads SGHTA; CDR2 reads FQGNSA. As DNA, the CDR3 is TGTGCCAGCAGCTTAGCCTTGTACAGCGGGGGGGCCCCGTTCTTC. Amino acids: CASSLALYSGGAPFF.

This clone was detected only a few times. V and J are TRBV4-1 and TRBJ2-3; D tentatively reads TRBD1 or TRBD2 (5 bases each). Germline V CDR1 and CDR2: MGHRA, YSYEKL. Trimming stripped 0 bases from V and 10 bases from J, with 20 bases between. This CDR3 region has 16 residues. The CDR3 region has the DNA TGCGCCAGCAGCCAAGACCCCGGGGCCCTCCGCGGGTCGCAGTATTTT. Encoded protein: CASSQDPGALRGSQYF.

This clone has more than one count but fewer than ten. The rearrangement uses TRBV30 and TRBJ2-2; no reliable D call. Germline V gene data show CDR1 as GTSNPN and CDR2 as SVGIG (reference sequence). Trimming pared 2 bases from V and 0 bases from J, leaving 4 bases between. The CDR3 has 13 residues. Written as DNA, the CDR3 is TGTGCCTGGAGTCTCACGAACACCGGGGAGCTGTTTTTT. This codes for CAWSLTNTGELFF.

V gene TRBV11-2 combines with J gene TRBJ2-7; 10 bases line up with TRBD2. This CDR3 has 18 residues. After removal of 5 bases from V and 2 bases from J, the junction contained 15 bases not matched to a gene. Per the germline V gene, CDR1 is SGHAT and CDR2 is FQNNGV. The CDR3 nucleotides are TGTGCCAGCAGCCAGGAGGCTAGCGGGGGCCGGACCGCCTACGAGCAGTACTTC. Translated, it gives CASSQEASGGRTAYEQYF.

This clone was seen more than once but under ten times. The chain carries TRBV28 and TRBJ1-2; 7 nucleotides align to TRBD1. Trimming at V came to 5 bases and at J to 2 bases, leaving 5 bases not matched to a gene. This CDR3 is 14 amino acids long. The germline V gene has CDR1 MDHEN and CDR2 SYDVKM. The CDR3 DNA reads TGTGCCAGCAGTCCTGAGGACAGGAACTATGGCTACACCTTC. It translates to CASSPEDRNYGYTF.

CDR3 residues: CASSRPGATEAFF. The CDR3 DNA reads as TGTGCCAGCAGCCGCCCAGGGGCCACTGAAGCTTTCTTT. The gene calls are TRBV14 and TRBJ1-1, with D possibly matching TRBD1 (6 bases). From germline, CDR1 is SGHDN and CDR2 FVKESK. The V end was cut by 4 bases, the J end by 4 bases, with 10 bases between. The CDR3 loop spans 13 amino acids.

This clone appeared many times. The CDR3 region is CASSLEAGYEQYF. Written as DNA, the CDR3 is TGTGCCAGCAGCTTAGAGGCAGGGTACGAGCAGTACTTC. The rearrangement uses TRBV11-2 and TRBJ2-7; the D gene is possibly TRBD1 (5 bases). The germline V and J ends were trimmed by 0 bases and 4 bases, with 7 bases remaining between them. The CDR3 contains 13 residues. CDR1 SGHAT and CDR2 FQNNGV come from the germline V gene.

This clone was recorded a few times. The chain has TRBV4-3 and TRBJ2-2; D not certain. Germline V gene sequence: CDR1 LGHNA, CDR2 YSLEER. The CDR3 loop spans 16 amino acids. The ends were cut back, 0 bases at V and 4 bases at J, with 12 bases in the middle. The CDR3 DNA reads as TGCGCCAGCAGCCAAGATAGGGCGGTAGGCACCGGGGAGCTGTTTTTT. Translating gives CASSQDRAVGTGELFF.

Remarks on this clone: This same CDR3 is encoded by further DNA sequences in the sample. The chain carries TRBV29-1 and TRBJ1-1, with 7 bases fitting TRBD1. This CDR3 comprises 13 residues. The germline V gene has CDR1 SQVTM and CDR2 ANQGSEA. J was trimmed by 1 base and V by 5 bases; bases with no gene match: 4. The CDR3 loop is CSVTGQTNTEAFF. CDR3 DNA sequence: TGCAGCGTTACGGGACAGACGAACACTGAAGCTTTCTTT.

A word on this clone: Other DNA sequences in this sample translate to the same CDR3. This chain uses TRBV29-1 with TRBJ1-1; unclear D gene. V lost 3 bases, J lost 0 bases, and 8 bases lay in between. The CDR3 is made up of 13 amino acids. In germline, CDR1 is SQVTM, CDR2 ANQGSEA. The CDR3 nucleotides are TGCAGCGTTGAGAATCGATTGAACACTGAAGCTTTCTTT. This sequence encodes CSVENRLNTEAFF.

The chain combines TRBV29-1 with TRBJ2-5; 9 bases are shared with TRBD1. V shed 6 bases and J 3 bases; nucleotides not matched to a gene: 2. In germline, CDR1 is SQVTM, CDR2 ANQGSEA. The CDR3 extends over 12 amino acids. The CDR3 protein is CSVGTGKETQYF. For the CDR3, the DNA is TGCAGCGTAGGGACAGGGAAAGAGACCCAGTACTTC.

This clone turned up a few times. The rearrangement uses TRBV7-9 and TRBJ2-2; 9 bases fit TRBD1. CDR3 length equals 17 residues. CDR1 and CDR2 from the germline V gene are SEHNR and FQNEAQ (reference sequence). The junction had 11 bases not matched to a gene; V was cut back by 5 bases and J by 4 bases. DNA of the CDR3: TGTGCCAGCAGCACCCCTCCGGGACAGGGCCCCACCGGGGAGCTGTTTTTT. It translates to CASSTPPGQGPTGELFF.

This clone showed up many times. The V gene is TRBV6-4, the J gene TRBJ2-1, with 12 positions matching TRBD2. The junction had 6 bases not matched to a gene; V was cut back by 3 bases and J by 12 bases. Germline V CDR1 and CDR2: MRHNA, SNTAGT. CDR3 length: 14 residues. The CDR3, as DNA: TGTGCCAGCAGTGATTGGACTAGCGGGGAAGGGCAGTTCTTC. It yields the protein CASSDWTSGEGQFF.

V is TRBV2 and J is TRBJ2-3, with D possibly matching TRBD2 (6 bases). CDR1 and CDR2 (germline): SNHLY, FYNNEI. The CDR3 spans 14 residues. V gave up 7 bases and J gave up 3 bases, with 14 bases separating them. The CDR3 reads CASIRGEVTDTQYF. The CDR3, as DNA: TGTGCCAGCATTAGAGGGGAGGTGACAGATACGCAGTATTTT.

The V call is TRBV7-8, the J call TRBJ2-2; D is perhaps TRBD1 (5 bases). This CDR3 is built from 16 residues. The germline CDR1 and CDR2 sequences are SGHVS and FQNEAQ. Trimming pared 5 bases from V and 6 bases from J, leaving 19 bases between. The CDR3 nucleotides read TGTGCCAGCAGCCAGATTCACAGGAGTCTTGCCGGGGAGCTGTTTTTT. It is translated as CASSQIHRSLAGELFF.

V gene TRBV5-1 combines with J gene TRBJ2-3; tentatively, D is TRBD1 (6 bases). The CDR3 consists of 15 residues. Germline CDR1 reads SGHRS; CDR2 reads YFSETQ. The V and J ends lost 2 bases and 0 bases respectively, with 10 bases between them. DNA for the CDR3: TGCGCCAGCAGCTTTTCGGGACAAAGCACAGATACGCAGTATTTT. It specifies CASSFSGQSTDTQYF.

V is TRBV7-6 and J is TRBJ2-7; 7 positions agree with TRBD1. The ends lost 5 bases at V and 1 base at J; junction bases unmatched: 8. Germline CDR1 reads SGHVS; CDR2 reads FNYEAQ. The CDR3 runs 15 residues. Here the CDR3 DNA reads TGTGCCAGCAGCCAGACAGGGTCGGCATCCTACGAGCAGTACTTC. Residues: CASSQTGSASYEQYF.

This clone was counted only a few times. Written as DNA, the CDR3 is TGTGCCAGCAGCTTGGACCTGACCCGTCAAGGGTATCGTCAAGAGACCCAGTACTTC. This translates into CASSLDLTRQGYRQETQYF. The chain couples TRBV7-2 to TRBJ2-5; D not resolved. The germline CDR1 and CDR2 sequences are SGHTA and FQGNSA. The V end was cut by 3 bases, the J end by 2 bases, with 25 bases between. There are 19 residues in the CDR3.